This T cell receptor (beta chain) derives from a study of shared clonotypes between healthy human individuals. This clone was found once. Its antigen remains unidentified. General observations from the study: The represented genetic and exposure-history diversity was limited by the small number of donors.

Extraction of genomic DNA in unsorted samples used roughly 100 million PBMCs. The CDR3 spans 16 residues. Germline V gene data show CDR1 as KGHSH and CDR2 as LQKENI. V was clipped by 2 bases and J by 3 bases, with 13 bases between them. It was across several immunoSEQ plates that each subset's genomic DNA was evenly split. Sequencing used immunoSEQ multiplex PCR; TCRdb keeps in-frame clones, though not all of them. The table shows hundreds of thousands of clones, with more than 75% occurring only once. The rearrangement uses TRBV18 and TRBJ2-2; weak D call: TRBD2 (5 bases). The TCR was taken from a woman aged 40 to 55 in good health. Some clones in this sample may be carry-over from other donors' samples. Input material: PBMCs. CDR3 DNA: TGTGCCAGCTCACCAGTGAGGGCCGCAGACACCGGGGAGCTGTTTTTT. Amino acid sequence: CASSPVRAADTGELFF.